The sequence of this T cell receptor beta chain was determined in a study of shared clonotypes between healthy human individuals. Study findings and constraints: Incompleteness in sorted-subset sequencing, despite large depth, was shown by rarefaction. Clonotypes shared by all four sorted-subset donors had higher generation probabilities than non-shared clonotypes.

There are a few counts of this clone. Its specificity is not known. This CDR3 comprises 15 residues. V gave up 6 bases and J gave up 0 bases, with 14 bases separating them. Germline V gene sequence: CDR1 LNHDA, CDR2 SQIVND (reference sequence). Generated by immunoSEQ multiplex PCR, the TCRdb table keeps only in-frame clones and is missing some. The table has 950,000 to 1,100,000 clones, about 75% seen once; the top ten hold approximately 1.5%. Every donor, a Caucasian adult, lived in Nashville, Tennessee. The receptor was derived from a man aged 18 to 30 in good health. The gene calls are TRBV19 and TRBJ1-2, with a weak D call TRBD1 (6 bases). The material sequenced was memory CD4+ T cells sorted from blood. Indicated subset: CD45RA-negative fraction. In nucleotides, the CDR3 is TGTGCCAGTAGCCTCGGGACACCGGCTAACTATGGCTACACCTTC. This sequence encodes CASSLGTPANYGYTF.